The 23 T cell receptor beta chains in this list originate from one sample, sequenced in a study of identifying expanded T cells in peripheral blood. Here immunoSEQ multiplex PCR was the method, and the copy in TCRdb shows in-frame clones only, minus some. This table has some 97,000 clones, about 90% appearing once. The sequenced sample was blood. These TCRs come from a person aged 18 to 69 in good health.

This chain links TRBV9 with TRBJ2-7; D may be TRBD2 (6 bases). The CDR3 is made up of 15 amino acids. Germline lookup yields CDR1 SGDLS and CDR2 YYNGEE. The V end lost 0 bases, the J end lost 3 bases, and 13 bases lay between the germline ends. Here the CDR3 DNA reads TGTGCCAGCAGCGTAGAAGGAGGGAGCATCTACGAGCAGTACTTC. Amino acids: CASSVEGGSIYEQYF.

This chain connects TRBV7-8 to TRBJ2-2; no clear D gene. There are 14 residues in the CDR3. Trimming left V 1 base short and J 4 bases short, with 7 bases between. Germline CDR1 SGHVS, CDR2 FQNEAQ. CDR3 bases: TGTGCCAGCAGCTTAGGAAGGTCCACCGGGGAGCTGTTTTTT. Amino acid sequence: CASSLGRSTGELFF.

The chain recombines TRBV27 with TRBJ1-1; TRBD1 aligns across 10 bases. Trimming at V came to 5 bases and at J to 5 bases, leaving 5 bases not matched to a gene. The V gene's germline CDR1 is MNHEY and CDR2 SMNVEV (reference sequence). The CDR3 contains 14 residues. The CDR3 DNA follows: TGTGCCAGCAGTCTCCGGACAGGGGGAACTGAAGCTTTCTTT. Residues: CASSLRTGGTEAFF.

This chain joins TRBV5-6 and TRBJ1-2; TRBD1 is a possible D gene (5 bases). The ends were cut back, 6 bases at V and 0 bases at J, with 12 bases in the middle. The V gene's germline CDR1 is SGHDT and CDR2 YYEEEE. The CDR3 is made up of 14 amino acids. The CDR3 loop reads CASTIWGTNYGYTF. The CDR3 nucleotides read TGTGCCAGCACCATTTGGGGGACTAACTATGGCTACACCTTC.

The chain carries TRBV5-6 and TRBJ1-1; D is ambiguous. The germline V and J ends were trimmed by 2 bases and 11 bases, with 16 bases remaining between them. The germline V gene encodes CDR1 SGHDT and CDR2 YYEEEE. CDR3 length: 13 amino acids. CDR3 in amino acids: CASSFLSIARAFF. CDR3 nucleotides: TGTGCCAGCAGCTTTCTCAGCATCGCCAGGGCTTTCTTT.

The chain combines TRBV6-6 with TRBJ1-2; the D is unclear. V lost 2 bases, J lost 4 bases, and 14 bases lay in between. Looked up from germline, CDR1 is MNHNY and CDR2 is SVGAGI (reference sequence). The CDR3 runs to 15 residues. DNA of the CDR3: TGTGCCAGCAGTTACAGGGCAGGCGAATTCTATGGCTACACCTTC. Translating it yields CASSYRAGEFYGYTF.

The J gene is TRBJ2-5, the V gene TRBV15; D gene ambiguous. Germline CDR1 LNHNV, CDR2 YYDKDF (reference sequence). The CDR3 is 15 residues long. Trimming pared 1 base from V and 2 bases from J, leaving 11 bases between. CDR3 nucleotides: TGTGCCACCAGCAGAGTTTTCGACAAACAAGAGACCCAGTACTTC. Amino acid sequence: CATSRVFDKQETQYF.

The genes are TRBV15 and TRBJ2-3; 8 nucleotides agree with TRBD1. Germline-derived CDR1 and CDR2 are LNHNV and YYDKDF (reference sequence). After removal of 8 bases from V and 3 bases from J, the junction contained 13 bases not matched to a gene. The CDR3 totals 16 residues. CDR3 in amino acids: CATQPSTGEFTDTQYF. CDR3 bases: TGTGCCACCCAACCCTCGACAGGGGAGTTTACAGATACGCAGTATTTT.

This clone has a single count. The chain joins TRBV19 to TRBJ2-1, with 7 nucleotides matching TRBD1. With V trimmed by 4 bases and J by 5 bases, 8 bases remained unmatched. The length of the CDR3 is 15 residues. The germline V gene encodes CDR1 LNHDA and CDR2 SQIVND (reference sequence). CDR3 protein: CASSTPGQLNNEQFF. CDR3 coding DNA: TGTGCCAGTAGTACCCCGGGACAGTTGAACAATGAGCAGTTCTTC.

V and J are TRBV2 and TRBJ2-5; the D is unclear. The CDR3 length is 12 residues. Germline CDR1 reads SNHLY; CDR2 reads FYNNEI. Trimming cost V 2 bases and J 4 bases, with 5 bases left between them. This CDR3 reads CASSERIETQYF. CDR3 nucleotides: TGTGCCAGCAGTGAAAGGATAGAGACCCAGTACTTC.

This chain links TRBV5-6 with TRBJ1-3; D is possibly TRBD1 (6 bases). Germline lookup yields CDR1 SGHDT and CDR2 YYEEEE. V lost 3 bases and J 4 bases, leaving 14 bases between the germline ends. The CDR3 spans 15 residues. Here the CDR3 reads CASSSYPGQGNTIYF. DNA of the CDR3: TGTGCCAGCAGCTCCTACCCCGGACAGGGAAACACCATATATTTT.

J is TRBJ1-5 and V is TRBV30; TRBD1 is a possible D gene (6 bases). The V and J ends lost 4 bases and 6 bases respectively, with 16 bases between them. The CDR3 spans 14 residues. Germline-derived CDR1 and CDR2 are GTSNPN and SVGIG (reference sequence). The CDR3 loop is CAWNHRVGGQPQHF. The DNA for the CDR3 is TGTGCCTGGAATCACAGGGTTGGTGGTCAGCCCCAGCATTTT. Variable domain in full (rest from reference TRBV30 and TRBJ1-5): SQTIHQWPATLVQPVGSPLSLECTVEGTSNPNLYWYRQAAGRGLQLLFYSVGIGQISSEVPQNLSASRPQDRQFILSSKKLLLSDSGFYLCAWNHRVGGQPQHFGDGTRLSIL.

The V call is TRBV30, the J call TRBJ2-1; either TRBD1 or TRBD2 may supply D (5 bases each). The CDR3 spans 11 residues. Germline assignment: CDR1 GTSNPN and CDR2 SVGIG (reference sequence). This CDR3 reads CGGSSYNEQFF. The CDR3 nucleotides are TGTGGGGGGAGCTCCTACAATGAGCAGTTCTTC.

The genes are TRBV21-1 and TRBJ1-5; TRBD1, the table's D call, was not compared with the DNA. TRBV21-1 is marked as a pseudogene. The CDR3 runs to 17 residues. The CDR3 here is CASILPTDRDSNQPQHF. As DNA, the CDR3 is TGTGCCAGCATCCTACCGACGGACAGGGATAGCAATCAGCCCCAGCATTTT.

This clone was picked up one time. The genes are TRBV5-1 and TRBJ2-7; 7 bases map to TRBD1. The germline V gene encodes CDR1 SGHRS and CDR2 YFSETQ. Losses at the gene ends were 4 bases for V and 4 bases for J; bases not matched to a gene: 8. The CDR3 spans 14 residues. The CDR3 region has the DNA TGCGCCAGCAGCCATCGACAGGGTGGGTACGAGCAGTACTTC. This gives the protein CASSHRQGGYEQYF.

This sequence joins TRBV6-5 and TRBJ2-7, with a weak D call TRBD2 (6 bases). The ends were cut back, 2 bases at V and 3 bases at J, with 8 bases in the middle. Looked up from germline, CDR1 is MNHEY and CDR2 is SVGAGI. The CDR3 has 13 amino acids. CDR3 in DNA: TGTGCCAGCAGTTACGGGACTCTCTACGAGCAGTACTTC. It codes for CASSYGTLYEQYF.

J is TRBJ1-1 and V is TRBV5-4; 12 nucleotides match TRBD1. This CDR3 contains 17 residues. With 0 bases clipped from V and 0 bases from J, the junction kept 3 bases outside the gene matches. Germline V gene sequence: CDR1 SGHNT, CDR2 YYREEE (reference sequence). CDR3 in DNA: TGTGCCAGCAGCTTGGTGGGACAGGGGGCTCTGAACACTGAAGCTTTCTTT. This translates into CASSLVGQGALNTEAFF.

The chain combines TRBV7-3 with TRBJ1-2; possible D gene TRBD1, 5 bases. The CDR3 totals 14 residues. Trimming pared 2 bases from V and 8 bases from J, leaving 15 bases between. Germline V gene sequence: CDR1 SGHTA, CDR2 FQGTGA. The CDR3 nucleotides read TGTGCCAGCAGCTTAGACTCAGGGAGTGGAGGCTACACCTTC. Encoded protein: CASSLDSGSGGYTF.

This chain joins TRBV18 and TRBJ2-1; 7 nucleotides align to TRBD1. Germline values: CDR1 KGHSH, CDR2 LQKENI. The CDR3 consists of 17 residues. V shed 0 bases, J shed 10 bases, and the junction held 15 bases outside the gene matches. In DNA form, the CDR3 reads TGTGCCAGCTCACCACCGGGGCTGGGACAGACTTGGGGAGAGCAGTTCTTC. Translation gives CASSPPGLGQTWGEQFF.

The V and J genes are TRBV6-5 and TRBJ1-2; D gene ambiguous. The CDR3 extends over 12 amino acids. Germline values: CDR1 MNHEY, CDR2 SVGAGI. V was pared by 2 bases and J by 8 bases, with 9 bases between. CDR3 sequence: CASSYGPGGYTF. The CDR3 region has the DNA TGTGCCAGCAGTTACGGTCCGGGAGGCTACACCTTC.

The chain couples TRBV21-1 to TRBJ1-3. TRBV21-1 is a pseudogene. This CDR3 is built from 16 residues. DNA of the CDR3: TGTGCCAGCAGCAAATTAAGTCTGGGGACTGGAAACACCATATATTTT. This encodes CASSKLSLGTGNTIYF.

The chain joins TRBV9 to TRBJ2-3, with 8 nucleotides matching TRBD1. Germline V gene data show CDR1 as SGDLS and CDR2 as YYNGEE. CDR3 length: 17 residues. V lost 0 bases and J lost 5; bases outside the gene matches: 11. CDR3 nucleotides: TGTGCCAGCAGCGTAGCCCGCAACAGGGGGACGGGAGATACGCAGTATTTT. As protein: CASSVARNRGTGDTQYF.

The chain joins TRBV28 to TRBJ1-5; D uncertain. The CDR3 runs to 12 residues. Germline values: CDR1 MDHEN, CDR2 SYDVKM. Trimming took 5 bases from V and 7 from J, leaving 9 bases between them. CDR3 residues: CASSGGVQPQHF. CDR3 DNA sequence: TGTGCCAGCAGTGGCGGTGTCCAGCCCCAGCATTTT.